This T cell receptor (beta chain) was identified in a study of OX40 agonist ivuxolimab in advanced cancers. Measured with immunoSEQ multiplex PCR; TCRdb has only the in-frame clones, and not every one. The profile shows 76,000 or so clones, 85% to 90% of them singletons. The source is an adult with an advanced solid tumor such as melanoma, head and neck, liver or kidney cancer. Sequenced here: CD4+ or CD8+ T cells sorted from blood, sampled in a trial of the OX40 agonist ivuxolimab.

CDR3 sequence: CASSKVTTLYPSYNEQFF. As DNA, the CDR3 is TGTGCCAGCAGCAAAGTTACAACCCTCTACCCCTCCTACAATGAGCAGTTCTTC. The chain uses TRBV21-1 and TRBJ2-1. TRBV21-1 corresponds to a pseudogene. CDR3 length equals 18 residues.